The text below deals with one TCR beta chain. The specificity of this receptor is unknown. No much larger clone exists at a distance of one base, and base qualities are not known. Different DNA sequences within this sample yield the same CDR3. The cohort comprised approximately 700 healthy bone marrow donors. At the time of sampling, all cohort members were nominally healthy, though unrecorded immune exposures were likely present. The donor tested CMV seronegative and was one of the 352 seronegative cohort members. A peripheral blood sample was collected from each donor, and TCR beta sequencing was performed on peripheral blood mononuclear cells. The Qiagen DNeasy Blood Extraction Kit was used to extract genomic DNA from the blood cell samples. Receptor libraries were prepared by the immunoSEQ multiplex PCR assay. The multiplex PCR relied on a mix of 60 forward primers for TCR Vbeta segments and 13 reverse primers for TCR Jbeta segments. The CDR3 region of rearranged TCR beta genes was amplified from genomic DNA with a multiplex PCR assay. Amplified TCR beta libraries were sequenced as 87-base-pair reads on the Illumina HiSeq System. Per the source publication's procedure: A later analysis tallied 75 million to 85 million unique TCR beta chains across the 550 to 850 repertoires, and approximately 9.9 million of those chains were shared by two or more donors. A nearest-neighbor algorithm error-corrected the raw reads and collapsed the reads into unique sequences, merging closely related sequences to remove PCR and sequencing errors. V, D and J gene segments were assigned by aligning CDR3 sequences to IMGT reference sequences. For a sequence to be retained, at least a six-nucleotide match to both a V gene segment and a J gene segment was required. Rearrangements were called productive when the CDR3 lacked stop codons and stayed in frame with V and J; all others were non-productive. CDR3 was defined according to IMGT convention as the region running from the second conserved V-encoded cysteine to the conserved J-encoded phenylalanine. The earlier analysis of about 530 of the donors excluded any sequence lacking an unambiguous match to a single V gene segment. In an earlier analysis of 587 of the donors, a V segment was called functional when productive rearrangements were above 56.7%, and segregating when the standard deviation between donors exceeded 5%. A statistical classification framework was built to diagnose cytomegalovirus status from the catalog of TCR beta chain sequences. A later analysis assigned V and J genes by comparing TCR nucleotide sequences with IMGT/GENE-DB human TR gene sequences. In a later analysis, CDR3 sequences and most-parsimonious VDJ recombination scenarios were assigned using the TCRdist pipeline. In a later analysis, each TCR beta chain was defined by its CDR3 amino acid sequence together with its V-gene family, and reads without a unique V-gene family were excluded. A later analysis removed several hundred highly shared, low-generation-probability nucleotide sequences to deal with suspected cross-contamination and a sequencing artifact. A later analysis calculated a clonal expansion index for each public chain from normalized within-repertoire ranks of inferred template counts. In a later analysis, generation probabilities were computed using a VDJ recombination model fitted to out-of-frame rearrangements, and the results were checked against IGoR. In a later analysis, hypergeometric tests were used to score TCR-TCR, TCR-HLA and TCR-CMV co-occurrence, with a repertoire-size bias correction applied to TCR pairs. False discovery rates were estimated in a later analysis by permuting HLA or CMV assignments 20 times. In a later analysis, co-occurring TCRs were grouped with DBSCAN, and TCRdist sequence similarity was added when clustering was performed within HLA-allele-positive subsets. Repertoires with fewer than 30,000 or more than 120,000 public chains were left out of co-occurrence clustering, as were five repertoires with anomalous nucleotide sharing. Drawn from immuneACCESS, this table holds only the in-frame rearrangements with V and J called that TCRdb kept. Clones are partly lost; checked studies trace under half to an unresolved V gene and leave the rest unexplained. Clonal size and the V and J genes are those of that table, whereas D and trimming came from the DNA. Counted in this sample were about 140,000 clones; almost 80% of them appeared once. More than 0.75% of the sample is taken by the ten largest.

Ends trimmed: V by 3 bases, J by 3 bases; bases unmatched to a gene: 0. CDR1 SGHTA and CDR2 FQGNSA were looked up in the germline V gene. The CDR3 has 13 amino acids, counting the end cysteine and phenylalanine. Solely the CDR3 DNA is kept, with 39 bases framed from the first base. The record originates from a study of cytomegalovirus exposure and HLA in healthy donors (dated by TCRdb to 2016 to 2017). The study in broad terms: According to an earlier analysis of several hundred of the donors, 150 million to 200 million T cells yielded 117 million unique TCR beta sequences and around 300 Gb of sequence data. About 300 gigabases of sequencing data and approximately 85 million unique TCR sequences were included in an early release covering roughly 600 HLA-typed donors. Of the 300 to 500 genotyped donors, 75% to 85% were placed in the genetic ancestry cluster associated with self-reported Caucasian donors. The aim of the study was to test whether cataloging public T cell receptors could identify signatures of past pathogen exposure. Using immunosequencing, the study profiled T cell repertoires from 500 to 800 subjects and related those repertoires to cytomegalovirus serostatus. Along with the roughly 700-subject first cohort, a separate validation cohort of approximately 110 different subjects was used. High-throughput TCR immunosequencing, statistical association of individual TCRs with disease status, and machine learning were combined to predict cytomegalovirus infection status. In a later analysis, previously published TCR beta repertoires from 550 to 700 donors were re-analyzed and high-resolution HLA genotyping was added so that TCR occurrence patterns could be studied. Rather than drawing on any new phenotypic data, the later analysis identified candidate immune exposures from TCR beta sequences and the way those sequences occurred across donors. An earlier analysis of fewer than 700 of the donors applied high-throughput TCR beta sequencing to assess whether each TCR beta V gene segment acted as functional or pseudogenic. Donor age, sex, ethnicity and CMV serostatus were compiled together with the repertoire data. A later genetic analysis took genome-wide SNP genotypes for about three fifths of the 666 donors and used that subset as a discovery cohort. Every repertoire in the discovery cohort had been generated on one and the same sequencing platform. HLA typing covered class I and class II loci at four-digit resolution. The number of typed donors differed by locus: about 620-630 for A, B, C, DRB1 and DQB1; 522 for DQA1; roughly 600 for DPA1; and around 450 for DPB1. About five DR-DQ haplotypes were treated as single units for association and clustering because of strong linkage in the cohort. Among about 410 genotyped donors of the cohort, an average of roughly 230,000 unique TCR beta nucleotide sequences was sequenced per donor, of which about 19% were non-productive.

What the authors observed across the whole study: The cohort was sequenced for TCR beta chains only, and without alpha or paired-chain data the features that could be detected were limited. In a later analysis, several top co-occurrence clusters were reported to appear linked to parvovirus B19, influenza, CMV and Epstein-Barr virus. Because the 87-base-pair reads could not distinguish some IMGT-functional V segments, including TRBV6-2 and TRBV6-3, those segments were excluded. The sequencing pipeline was judged likely to have produced a cluster of highly shared sequence variants as a technical artifact. In a later analysis, the rate of TCR association differed among HLA loci, with DRB1 alleles having the most associated TCRs and HLA-C alleles having the fewest. In vitro tests confirmed that a few of the cytomegalovirus-associated TCR beta chains recognize cytomegalovirus antigens. Specific HLA alleles were associated with over 15,000 TCR beta sequences at a false discovery rate of 0.05 in a later analysis. According to the authors, the approach could potentially be generalized to other disease states and immunological phenotypes. The presence/absence analyses assumed that sequencing depth was roughly uniform across donors, and that assumption may not be true. Linkage disequilibrium might explain the correlated functional status among segregating V segments, but an unknown experimental factor could not be ruled out. A later analysis found that HLA-associated TCR beta chains were more clonally expanded and had lower generation probabilities than equally common non-associated chains. Cytomegalovirus status was reported to be diagnosed by the classifier with high specificity and sensitivity in both the original and validation cohorts. Most CMV-associated TCR beta chains appeared to be HLA-restricted in a later analysis, and the HLA associations seemed to be driven largely by CMV exposure. Across donors, most TCR sequences were observed very rarely, whereas some public TCRs were present in many individuals. HLA typing was unavailable for some donors at each locus, so association tests used only the typed subset. Immune exposure information for the cohort was limited to CMV serostatus. Roughly 17 rarely observed V segments, including chromosome 9 orphons, were excluded from the earlier analysis of approximately 500 of the donors because counts were too low. Strong co-occurrence of HLA alleles, especially DR and DQ, made assigning TCR associations to individual alleles difficult. According to a later genetic analysis, donors in an Asian-associated ancestry cluster had fewer N-insertions in productive TCRs than the approximately 630-donor mean. Broadly in line with IMGT annotations, most TCR beta V segments showed up in productive rearrangements about 87% or about 30% of the time in an earlier analysis of several hundred of the donors. A total of 150 to 200 TCR beta chains were listed by the study as associated with cytomegalovirus. A further reported finding was that TCR beta sequences accurately predicted the HLA-A and HLA-B alleles for most subjects in the first cohort. An association between a missense DCLRE1C variant and V-gene and J-gene trimming of TCR beta chains was found in a later genetic analysis and replicated in an independent cohort.

Sample: PBMCs. The source of this sequence is a man in his late teens or twenties in good health and CMV-seronegative. The sequence is built from TRBV7-2 and TRBJ1-2; the central 8 bases match TRBD1. The nucleotide sequence is TGTGCCAGCAGCTTGGACAGGGACTATGGCTACACCTTC. Translation gives CASSLDRDYGYTF.